The 28 T cell receptor beta chains below all came from one sample that was sequenced in a study of shared clonotypes between healthy human individuals. Assay used: immunoSEQ multiplex PCR; TCRdb lists only in-frame clones, some missing. This repertoire shows about 510,000 clones, almost 97% found once; its top ten account for approximately 0.062%. Sequencing was performed on naive CD4+ T cells sorted from blood. As to subset: CD45RA+ positively selected. Receptor source: a woman aged 30 to 39 in good health.

As to this clone: Other DNA sequences of this sample code for an identical CDR3. The rearrangement uses TRBV29-1 and TRBJ2-7; 10 bases agree with TRBD1. The CDR3 sequence is 13 residues long. The V gene's germline CDR1 is SQVTM and CDR2 ANQGSEA. The ends lost 1 base at V and 4 bases at J; junction bases unmatched: 1. The CDR3 DNA reads as TGCAGCGTTGAAGGGACAGGGGGGTACGAGCAGTACTTC. Translation: CSVEGTGGYEQYF.

The chain's CDR3 is CASLPLKGGNQPQHF. DNA of the CDR3: TGTGCCAGCTTACCCCTCAAGGGGGGGAATCAGCCCCAGCATTTT. The V and J genes are TRBV2 and TRBJ1-5; D is perhaps TRBD1 (6 bases). The germline gives CDR1 SNHLY, CDR2 FYNNEI. The ends were cut back, 8 bases at V and 4 bases at J, with 18 bases in the middle. This CDR3 has 15 residues.

The gene calls are TRBV7-6 and TRBJ1-4; D remains unclear. Trimming cost V 2 bases and J 5 bases, with 9 bases left between them. Germline V lookup: CDR1 SGHVS, CDR2 FNYEAQ. This CDR3 contains 14 residues. This CDR3 reads CASSLLGNNEKLFF. The CDR3 DNA is TGTGCCAGCAGCTTATTAGGAAACAATGAAAAACTGTTTTTT.

The rearrangement joins TRBV28 to TRBJ2-7; no clear D. This CDR3 region has 12 residues. Germline lookup yields CDR1 MDHEN and CDR2 SYDVKM. Between the trimmed V and J ends, which lost 3 bases and 2 bases, there was a span of 5 bases. CDR3 DNA: TGTGCCAGCAGTTTTTGGGCCTACGAGCAGTACTTC. Translation gives CASSFWAYEQYF.

The CDR3 DNA reads TGCAGTGCTAGTAGCGGGGAGACCCAGTACTTC. Translating it yields CSASSGETQYF. V gene TRBV20-1 combines with J gene TRBJ2-5; TRBD2 aligns across 7 bases. Per germline, CDR1 DFQATT and CDR2 SNEGSKA (reference sequence). The CDR3 contains 11 residues. After removal of 3 bases from V and 5 bases from J, the junction contained 0 bases not matched to a gene.

CDR3 residues: CASSSFGQGGEAFF. The DNA of the CDR3 is TGTGCCAGCAGCTCATTTGGACAGGGTGGTGAAGCTTTCTTT. The chain uses TRBV7-9 and TRBJ1-1; 8 nucleotides line up with TRBD1. This CDR3 is 14 amino acids long. Trimming removed 4 bases from V and 7 bases from J; junction bases left unmatched: 8. The germline V gene encodes CDR1 SEHNR and CDR2 FQNEAQ (reference sequence).

The gene calls are TRBV2 and TRBJ2-2; perhaps TRBD2 as D (6 bases). The CDR3 runs to 12 residues. V was cut by 8 bases and J by 3 bases, with 7 bases left in between. Per germline, CDR1 SNHLY and CDR2 FYNNEI. For the CDR3, the DNA is TGTGCCAGCTCGGGGGACACCGGGGAGCTGTTTTTT. Translation: CASSGDTGELFF.

The chain employs TRBV11-2 and TRBJ2-3; 14 nucleotides match TRBD2. Germline CDR1 reads SGHAT; CDR2 reads FQNNGV. J lost 0 bases, V lost 5 bases, and 7 bases had no gene match. CDR3 length equals 18 residues. CDR3 amino acids: CASSIPTSGGGSTDTQYF. The CDR3, as DNA: TGTGCCAGCAGCATACCGACTAGCGGGGGGGGGAGCACAGATACGCAGTATTTT.

The CDR3 sequence is CASRDTNQPQHF. The CDR3 DNA reads as TGTGCCAGCCGGGACACCAATCAGCCCCAGCATTTT. The rearrangement joins TRBV28 to TRBJ1-5; a weak D match, TRBD1 (6 bases). Germline values: CDR1 MDHEN, CDR2 SYDVKM. The CDR3 sequence is 12 residues long. V lost 8 bases, J lost 3 bases, and 8 bases lay in between. Based on the CDR3 plus reference TRBV28 and TRBJ1-5, the full variable domain is DVKVTQSSRYLVKRTGEKVFLECVQDMDHENMFWYRQDPGLGLRLIYFSYDVKMKEKGDIPEGYSVSREKKERFSLILESASTNQTSMYLCASRDTNQPQHFGDGTRLSIL.

The rearrangement uses TRBV5-1 and TRBJ2-7; 7 nucleotides match TRBD1. Per the germline V gene, CDR1 is SGHRS and CDR2 is YFSETQ. V lost 2 bases to trimming and J lost 2 bases; unmatched junction nucleotides: 7. The CDR3 runs to 15 residues. The CDR3 reads CASSLTGTVTYEQYF. CDR3 DNA sequence: TGCGCCAGCAGCTTAACAGGGACAGTTACCTACGAGCAGTACTTC.

The chain combines TRBV30 with TRBJ2-1, with D perhaps matching TRBD1 (6 bases). The CDR3 is made up of 14 amino acids. Germline values: CDR1 GTSNPN, CDR2 SVGIG (reference sequence). Trimming stripped 0 bases from V and 2 bases from J, with 8 bases between. CDR3 loop: CAWSVRDTYNEQFF. In DNA, the CDR3 is TGTGCCTGGAGTGTACGGGACACCTACAATGAGCAGTTCTTC.

The CDR3 here is CASSLKISTDTQYF. The CDR3 DNA reads TGTGCCAGCAGCTTAAAAATTAGCACAGATACGCAGTATTTT. V usage is TRBV13 and J usage is TRBJ2-3; D ambiguous. Germline V gene sequence: CDR1 PRHDT, CDR2 FYEKMQ (reference sequence). The V end lost 2 bases, the J end lost 0 bases, and 6 bases lay between the germline ends. This CDR3 contains 14 residues. Complete variable domain (other parts from reference TRBV13 and TRBJ2-3): AAGVIQSPRHLIKEKRETATLKCYPIPRHDTVYWYQQGPGQDPQFLISFYEKMQSDKGSIPDRFSAQQFSDYHSELNMSSLELGDSALYFCASSLKISTDTQYFGPGTRLTVL.

This sequence joins TRBV5-6 and TRBJ1-1; unclear D gene. Between the trimmed V and J ends, which lost 2 bases and 7 bases, there was a span of 12 bases. The CDR3 length is 13 residues. Germline CDR1 is SGHDT and CDR2 is YYEEEE. In nucleotides, the CDR3 is TGTGCCAGCAGCTTAGTAGGCCAGAATGAAGCTTTCTTT. Protein product: CASSLVGQNEAFF.

The rearrangement links TRBV6-5 to TRBJ2-7; maybe TRBD1 (6 bases). Germline V lookup: CDR1 MNHEY, CDR2 SVGAGI. There are 14 residues in the CDR3. With 6 bases removed from V and 1 base from J, the gap between germline ends came to 13 bases. The CDR3 nucleotides are TGTGCCAGCAGCAAGATCAGGGGATCCTACGAGCAGTACTTC. Its protein is CASSKIRGSYEQYF.

The rearrangement uses TRBV18 and TRBJ2-1, with D possibly matching TRBD2 (6 bases). Germline V gene sequence: CDR1 KGHSH, CDR2 LQKENI. With 2 bases removed from V and 9 bases from J, the gap between germline ends came to 14 bases. The CDR3 length is 14 residues. Here the CDR3 reads CASSPTPGEGEQFF. The CDR3 nucleotides read TGTGCCAGCTCACCAACTCCGGGAGAGGGTGAGCAGTTCTTC.

V and J are TRBV9 and TRBJ1-6; D is possibly TRBD1 (5 bases). Per germline, CDR1 SGDLS and CDR2 YYNGEE. The CDR3 spans 16 residues. V shed 4 bases and J shed 7 bases, with 18 bases lying between them. CDR3 coding DNA: TGTGCCAGCAGCCCTCAACCCGGGACGGCGAATTCACCCCTCCACTTT. Protein product: CASSPQPGTANSPLHF.

The chain recombines TRBV25-1 with TRBJ1-5, with D possibly matching TRBD1 (6 bases). The CDR3 runs to 15 residues. V lost 1 base, J lost 1 base, and 8 bases lay in between. The germline CDR1 and CDR2 sequences are MGHDK and SYGVNS. This CDR3 is CASSEWGGSNQPQHF. Written as DNA, the CDR3 is TGTGCCAGCAGTGAATGGGGGGGCAGCAATCAGCCCCAGCATTTT.

V is TRBV27 and J is TRBJ2-7, with unresolved D. The CDR3 extends over 16 amino acids. V dropped 8 bases and J dropped 0 bases, with 20 bases sitting between them. Per the germline V gene, CDR1 is MNHEY and CDR2 is SMNVEV (reference sequence). CDR3 region: CASPQSPLNSSYEQYF. The CDR3 DNA reads as TGTGCCAGCCCCCAATCCCCCCTTAACAGCTCCTACGAGCAGTACTTC.

The rearrangement links TRBV9 to TRBJ1-2, with no clear D. The V gene lost 6 bases and the J gene lost 6 bases, with 15 bases spanning the gap. Germline CDR1 is SGDLS and CDR2 is YYNGEE. The CDR3 has 13 amino acids. The CDR3 loop is CASNRPGKDGYTF. The CDR3 nucleotides are TGTGCCAGCAACCGCCCCGGGAAGGATGGCTACACCTTC.

The chain carries TRBV5-4 and TRBJ1-4; tentative D call: TRBD1 (6 bases). The CDR3 has 16 amino acids. The V and J ends lost 4 bases and 1 base respectively, with 14 bases between them. CDR1 is SGHNT and CDR2 is YYREEE in the germline V gene (reference sequence). CDR3 amino acids: CASSVNPGVTNEKLFF. The CDR3 DNA is TGTGCCAGCAGCGTCAACCCAGGGGTAACTAATGAAAAACTGTTTTTT.

Details on this clone: One end of the junction is discordant with germline, which a read error may explain. The chain is built from TRBV11-2 and TRBJ2-2; no reliable D call. Per the germline V gene, CDR1 is SGHAT and CDR2 is FQNNGV. This CDR3 has 12 residues. The CDR3 loop is CASSLEFGELFF. The CDR3 DNA is TGTGCCAGCAGCCTAGAGTTCGGGGAGCTGTTTTTT.

The chain carries TRBV7-8 and TRBJ2-3, with 8 bases lining up with TRBD2. V dropped 8 bases and J dropped 1; count of bases not matched to a gene: 20. Per germline, CDR1 SGHVS and CDR2 FQNEAQ. The CDR3 has 19 amino acids. The CDR3 DNA follows: TGTGCCAGCTACCCGCTGGGGTTAGCGGGACGTTTGCGCACAGATACGCAGTATTTT. This gives the protein CASYPLGLAGRLRTDTQYF.

The V gene is TRBV13, the J gene TRBJ1-2; 8 nucleotides match TRBD1. The germline V gene encodes CDR1 PRHDT and CDR2 FYEKMQ (reference sequence). Unmatched junction bases numbered 5, after V lost 3 bases and J lost 8 bases. This CDR3 spans 13 amino acids. Written as DNA, the CDR3 is TGTGCCAGCAGCTTCGGACAGGGAAAAGGCTACACCTTC. This codes for CASSFGQGKGYTF.

The V call is TRBV19, the J call TRBJ2-3; 9 bases are a match to TRBD2. Germline V lookup: CDR1 LNHDA, CDR2 SQIVND (reference sequence). This CDR3 has 16 residues. V dropped 2 bases and J dropped 5; count of bases not matched to a gene: 8. The CDR3 loop is CASSISGSGSLDTQYF. The CDR3 coding sequence is TGTGCCAGTAGTATATCGGGTAGCGGGAGTTTAGATACGCAGTATTTT.

The chain carries TRBV11-2 and TRBJ2-5; 8 nucleotides agree with TRBD2. With the DNA end fitting TRBJ2-7 better, the J assignment may be wrong. CDR3 length: 14 residues. Germline CDR1 reads SGHAT; CDR2 reads FQNNGV. For the CDR3, the DNA is TGTGCCAGCCGTAAAGCGGGGGTTTCCTACGAGCAGTACTTC. This gives the protein CASRKAGVSYEQYF.

DNA for the CDR3: TGTGCCAGCAGATCCGGACAGGGGTCCTATGGCTACACCTTC. Its translation: CASRSGQGSYGYTF. This chain connects TRBV6-5 to TRBJ1-2; 9 positions agree with TRBD1. CDR1 and CDR2 from the germline V gene are MNHEY and SVGAGI. V lost 6 bases, J lost 4 bases, and 6 bases stayed unmatched. This CDR3 contains 14 residues.

J is TRBJ2-2 and V is TRBV28, with 7 bases matching TRBD2. Germline CDR1 MDHEN, CDR2 SYDVKM. V trimming: 3 bases; J trimming: 6 bases; junction bases outside the gene matches: 13. The length of the CDR3 is 17 residues. CDR3 nucleotides: TGTGCCAGCAGTTTCGGTTGGTGGGAGGGCCGGTCCGGGGAGCTGTTTTTT. Amino acids: CASSFGWWEGRSGELFF.

This sequence joins TRBV9 and TRBJ2-7; perhaps TRBD2 as D (5 bases). The V and J ends lost 1 base and 6 bases respectively, with 11 bases between them. This CDR3 has 13 amino acids. The germline V gene encodes CDR1 SGDLS and CDR2 YYNGEE. DNA of the CDR3: TGTGCCAGCAGCGTAAGACTGGGAGCCGAGCAGTACTTC. Its translation: CASSVRLGAEQYF.